This T cell receptor (beta chain) was found in a study of kidney transplant recipient with SARS-CoV-2 infection. This CDR3 has 17 residues. Per germline, CDR1 SGHTA and CDR2 FQGNSA. Trimming pared 5 bases from V and 4 bases from J, leaving 23 bases between. MiXCR, run by TCRdb on the reads, gives a single entry per CDR3 protein. The table has under 250,000 distinct CDR3 sequences, roughly 26% seen once; the top ten hold about 7%. This clonotype was picked up many times. The chain employs TRBV7-2 and TRBJ1-2, with D unresolved. The material sequenced was a blood sample, taken at baseline and between days 110 and 120 from a kidney transplant recipient. The TCR sequence derives from a male patient between 25 and 40 years old who had COVID-19 and was a kidney transplant recipient. Some T cells may possibly be graft donor cells. The DNA for the CDR3 is TGTGCCAGCAGCAAAGACACCAGAGACGGAAAGACCTATGGCTACACCTTC. It codes for CASSKDTRDGKTYGYTF.